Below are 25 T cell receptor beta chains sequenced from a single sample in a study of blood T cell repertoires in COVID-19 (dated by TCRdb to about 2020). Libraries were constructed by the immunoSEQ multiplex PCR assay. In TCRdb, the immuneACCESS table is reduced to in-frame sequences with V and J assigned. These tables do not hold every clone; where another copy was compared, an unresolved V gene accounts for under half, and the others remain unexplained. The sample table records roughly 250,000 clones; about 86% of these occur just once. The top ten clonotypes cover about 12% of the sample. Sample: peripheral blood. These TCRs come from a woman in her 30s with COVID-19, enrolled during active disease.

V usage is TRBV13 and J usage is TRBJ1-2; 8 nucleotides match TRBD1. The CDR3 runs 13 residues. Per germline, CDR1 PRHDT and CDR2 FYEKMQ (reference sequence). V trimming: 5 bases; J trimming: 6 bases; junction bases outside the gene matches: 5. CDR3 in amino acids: CASSPQGAHGYTF. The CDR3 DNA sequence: TGTGCCAGCAGCCCTCAGGGGGCGCATGGCTACACCTTC. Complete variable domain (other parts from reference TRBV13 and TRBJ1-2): AAGVIQSPRHLIKEKRETATLKCYPIPRHDTVYWYQQGPGQDPQFLISFYEKMQSDKGSIPDRFSAQQFSDYHSELNMSSLELGDSALYFCASSPQGAHGYTFGSGTRLTVV.

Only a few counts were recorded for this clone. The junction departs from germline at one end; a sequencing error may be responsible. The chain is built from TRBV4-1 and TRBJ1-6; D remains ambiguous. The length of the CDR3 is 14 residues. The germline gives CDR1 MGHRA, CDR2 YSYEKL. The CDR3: CASTQPGSNSPLHF. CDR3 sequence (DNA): TGCGCCAGCACCCAACCGGGGTCCAATTCACCCCTCCACTTT.

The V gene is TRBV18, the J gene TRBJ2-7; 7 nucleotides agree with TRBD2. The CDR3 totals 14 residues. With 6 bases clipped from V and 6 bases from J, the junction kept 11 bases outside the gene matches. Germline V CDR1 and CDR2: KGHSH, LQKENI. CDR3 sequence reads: CASSPRGVPVEQYF. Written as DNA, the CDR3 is TGTGCCAGCTCCCCCCGGGGGGTGCCCGTCGAGCAGTACTTC.

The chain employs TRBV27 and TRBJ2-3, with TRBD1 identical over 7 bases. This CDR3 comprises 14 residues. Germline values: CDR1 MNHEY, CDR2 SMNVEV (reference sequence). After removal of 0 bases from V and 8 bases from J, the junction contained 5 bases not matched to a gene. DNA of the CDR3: TGTGCCAGCAGTTTATCGATCCCAGGGGGTACGCAGTATTTT. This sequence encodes CASSLSIPGGTQYF.

CDR3 sequence reads: CASSESRSRGADTQYF. The CDR3 DNA is TGTGCCAGCAGTGAGTCGCGATCGCGGGGTGCAGATACGCAGTATTTT. The rearrangement joins TRBV6-1 to TRBJ2-3, with a tentative D call TRBD2 (6 bases). V gave up 3 bases and J gave up 4 bases, with 17 bases separating them. The length of the CDR3 is 16 residues. Germline CDR1 is MNHNS and CDR2 is SASEGT.

In DNA, the CDR3 is TGTGCCAGCAGTTTTGGGACAGTCGAGCAGTACTTC. Residues: CASSFGTVEQYF. V usage is TRBV2 and J usage is TRBJ2-7; 7 nucleotides align to TRBD1. V dropped 5 bases and J dropped 6; count of bases not matched to a gene: 4. This CDR3 is 12 amino acids long. Germline lookup yields CDR1 SNHLY and CDR2 FYNNEI.

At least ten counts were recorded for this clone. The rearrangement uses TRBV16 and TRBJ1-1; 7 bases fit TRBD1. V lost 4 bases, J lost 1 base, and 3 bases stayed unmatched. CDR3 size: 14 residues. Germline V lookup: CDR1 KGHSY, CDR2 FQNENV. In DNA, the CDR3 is TGTGCCAGCAGCCTTTGGACAGGGAACACTGAAGCTTTCTTT. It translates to CASSLWTGNTEAFF.

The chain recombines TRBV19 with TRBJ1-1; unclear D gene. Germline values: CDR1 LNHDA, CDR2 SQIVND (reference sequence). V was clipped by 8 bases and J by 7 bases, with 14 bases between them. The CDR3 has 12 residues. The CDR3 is CASYRRGGEAFF. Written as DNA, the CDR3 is TGTGCCAGTTACCGAAGAGGAGGTGAAGCTTTCTTT. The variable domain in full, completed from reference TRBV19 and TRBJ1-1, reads DGGITQSPKYLFRKEGQNVTLSCEQNLNHDAMYWYRQDPGQGLRLIYYSQIVNDFQKGDIAEGYSVSREKKESFPLTVTSAQKNPTAFYLCASYRRGGEAFFGQGTRLTVV.

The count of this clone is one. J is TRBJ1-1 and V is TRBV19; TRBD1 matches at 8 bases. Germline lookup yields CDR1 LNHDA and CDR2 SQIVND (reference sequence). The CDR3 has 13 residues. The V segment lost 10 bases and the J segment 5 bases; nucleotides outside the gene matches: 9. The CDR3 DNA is TGTGCCACTCGACAGGGGTTGGGGACTGAAGCTTTCTTT. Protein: CATRQGLGTEAFF.

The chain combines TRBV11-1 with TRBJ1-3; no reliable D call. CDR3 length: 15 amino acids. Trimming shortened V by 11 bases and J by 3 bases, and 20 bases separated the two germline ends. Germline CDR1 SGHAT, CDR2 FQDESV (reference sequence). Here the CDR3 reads CAGKTEEVVGNTIYF. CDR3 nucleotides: TGTGCCGGGAAGACGGAGGAGGTGGTTGGAAACACCATATATTTT.

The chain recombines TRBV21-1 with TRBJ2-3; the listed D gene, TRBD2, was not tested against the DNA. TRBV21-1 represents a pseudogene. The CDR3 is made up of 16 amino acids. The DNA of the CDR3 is TGTGCCAGCAGCACGACTAGCGGGGGTCTTGCAGATACGCAGTATTTT. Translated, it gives CASSTTSGGLADTQYF.

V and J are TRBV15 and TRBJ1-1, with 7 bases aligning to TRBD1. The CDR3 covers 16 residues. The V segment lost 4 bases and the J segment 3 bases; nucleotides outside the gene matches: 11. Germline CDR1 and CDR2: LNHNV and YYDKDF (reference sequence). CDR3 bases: TGTGCCACCAGCAAACACGACAGGGACTTGTACACTGAAGCTTTCTTT. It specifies CATSKHDRDLYTEAFF.

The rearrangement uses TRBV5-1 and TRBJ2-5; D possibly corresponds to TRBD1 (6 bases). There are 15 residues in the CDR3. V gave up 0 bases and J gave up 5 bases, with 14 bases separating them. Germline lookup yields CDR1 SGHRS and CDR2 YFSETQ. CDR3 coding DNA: TGCGCCAGCAGCTTGGCCGGCAGGGGCCGGGAGACCCAGTACTTC. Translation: CASSLAGRGRETQYF.

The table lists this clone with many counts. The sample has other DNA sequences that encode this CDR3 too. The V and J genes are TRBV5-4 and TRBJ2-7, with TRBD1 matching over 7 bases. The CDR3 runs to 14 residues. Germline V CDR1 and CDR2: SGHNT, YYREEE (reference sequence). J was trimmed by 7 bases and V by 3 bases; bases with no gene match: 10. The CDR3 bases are TGTGCCAGCAGCTCATGGGACAGTCGCTATGAGCAGTACTTC. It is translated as CASSSWDSRYEQYF.

This chain's CDR3 is CASSLEYAGISEAFF. CDR3 nucleotides: TGTGCCAGCAGCTTAGAGTATGCGGGAATATCTGAAGCTTTCTTT. The V gene is TRBV7-9, the J gene TRBJ1-1; D is ambiguous. Trimming pared 1 base from V and 6 bases from J, leaving 15 bases between. This CDR3 comprises 15 residues. CDR1 is SEHNR, CDR2 FQNEAQ, per germline (reference sequence).

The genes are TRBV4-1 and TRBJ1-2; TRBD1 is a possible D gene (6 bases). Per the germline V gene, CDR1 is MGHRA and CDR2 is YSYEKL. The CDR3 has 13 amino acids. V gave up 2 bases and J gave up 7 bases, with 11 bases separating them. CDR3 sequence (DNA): TGCGCCAGCAGCCAAATTGCGGGGGCTGGCTACACCTTC. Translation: CASSQIAGAGYTF.

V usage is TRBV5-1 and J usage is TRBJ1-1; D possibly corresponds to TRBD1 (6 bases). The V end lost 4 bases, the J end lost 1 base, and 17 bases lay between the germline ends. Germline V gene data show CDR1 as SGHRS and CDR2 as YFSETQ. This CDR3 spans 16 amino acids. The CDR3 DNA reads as TGCGCCAGCAGCGCCCCCTCCGGGACACGGAACACTGAAGCTTTCTTT. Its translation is CASSAPSGTRNTEAFF.

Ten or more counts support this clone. As DNA, the CDR3 is TGTGCCACCAGCAGACTACGGACAGGGAGCTCCTACGAGCAGTACTTC. Translation gives CATSRLRTGSSYEQYF. The rearrangement uses TRBV15 and TRBJ2-7; 8 bases map to TRBD1. This CDR3 spans 16 amino acids. Germline V CDR1 and CDR2: LNHNV, YYDKDF (reference sequence). V dropped 2 bases and J dropped 0; count of bases not matched to a gene: 6.

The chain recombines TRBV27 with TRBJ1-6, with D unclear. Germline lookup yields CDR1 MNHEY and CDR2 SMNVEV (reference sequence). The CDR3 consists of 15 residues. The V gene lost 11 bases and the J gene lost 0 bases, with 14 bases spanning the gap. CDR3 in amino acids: CARPAVSSYNSPLHF. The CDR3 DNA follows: TGTGCCCGGCCGGCGGTGAGCTCCTATAATTCACCCCTCCACTTT.

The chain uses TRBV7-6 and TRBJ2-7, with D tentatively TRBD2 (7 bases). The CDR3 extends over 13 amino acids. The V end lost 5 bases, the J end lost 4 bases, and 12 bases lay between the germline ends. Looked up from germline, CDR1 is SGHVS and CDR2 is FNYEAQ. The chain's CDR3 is CASSPKGGYEQYF. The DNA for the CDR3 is TGTGCCAGCAGCCCAAAGGGGGGGTACGAGCAGTACTTC.

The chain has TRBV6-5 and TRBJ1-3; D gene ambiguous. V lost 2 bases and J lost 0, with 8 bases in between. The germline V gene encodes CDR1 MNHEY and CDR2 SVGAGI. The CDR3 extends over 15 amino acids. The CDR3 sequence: CASSYDHGSGNTIYF. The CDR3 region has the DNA TGTGCCAGCAGTTACGATCACGGCTCTGGAAACACCATATATTTT.

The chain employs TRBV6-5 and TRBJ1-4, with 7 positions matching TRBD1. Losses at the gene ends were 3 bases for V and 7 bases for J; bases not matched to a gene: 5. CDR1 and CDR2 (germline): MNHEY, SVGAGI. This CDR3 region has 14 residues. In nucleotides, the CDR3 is TGTGCCAGCAGTTATCTCACAGGGGTTGAAAAACTGTTTTTT. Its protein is CASSYLTGVEKLFF.

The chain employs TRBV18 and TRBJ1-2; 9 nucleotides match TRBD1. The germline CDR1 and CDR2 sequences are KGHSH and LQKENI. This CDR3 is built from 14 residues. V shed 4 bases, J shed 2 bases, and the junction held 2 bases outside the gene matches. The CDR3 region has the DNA TGTGCCAGCTCACACAGGGGGCCCAACTATGGCTACACCTTC. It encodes CASSHRGPNYGYTF.

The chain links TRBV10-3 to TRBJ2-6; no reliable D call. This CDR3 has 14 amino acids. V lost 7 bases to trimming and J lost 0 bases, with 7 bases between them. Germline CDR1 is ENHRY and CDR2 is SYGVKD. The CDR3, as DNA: TGTGCCATCAATCGCGGCTCTGGGGCCAACGTCCTGACTTTC. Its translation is CAINRGSGANVLTF.

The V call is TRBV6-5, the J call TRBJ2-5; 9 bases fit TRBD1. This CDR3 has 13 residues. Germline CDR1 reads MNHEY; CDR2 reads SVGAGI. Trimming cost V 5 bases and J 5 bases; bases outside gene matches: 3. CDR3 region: CASSTGGRETQYF. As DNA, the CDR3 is TGTGCCAGCAGTACAGGGGGCAGGGAGACCCAGTACTTC.